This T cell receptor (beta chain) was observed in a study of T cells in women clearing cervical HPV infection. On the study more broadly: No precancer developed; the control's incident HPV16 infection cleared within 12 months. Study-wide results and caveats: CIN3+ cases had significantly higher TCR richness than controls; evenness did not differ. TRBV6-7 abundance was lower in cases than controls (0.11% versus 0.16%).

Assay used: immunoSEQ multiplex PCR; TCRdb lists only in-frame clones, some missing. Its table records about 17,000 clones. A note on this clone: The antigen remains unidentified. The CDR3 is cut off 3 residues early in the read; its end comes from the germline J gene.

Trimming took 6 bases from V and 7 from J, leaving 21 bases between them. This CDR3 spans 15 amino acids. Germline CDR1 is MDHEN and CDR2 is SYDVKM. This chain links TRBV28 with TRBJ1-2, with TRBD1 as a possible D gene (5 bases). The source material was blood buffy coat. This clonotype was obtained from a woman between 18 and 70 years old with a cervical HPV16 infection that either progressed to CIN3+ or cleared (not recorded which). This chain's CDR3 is CASRPRGVVISGYTF. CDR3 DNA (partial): TGTGCCAGCAGGCCCCGGGGGGTCGTAATTTCTGGC.